This T cell receptor (beta chain) was identified during a study of shared clonotypes between healthy human individuals. This clone was seen just once. The antigen is not known. Both subsets, CD45RA+ naive and CD45RA-negative memory, were split from the CD4+ cells. The assay ran at deep level. The repertoire was sequenced with immunoSEQ multiplex PCR; TCRdb's copy has only in-frame clones and lacks some. The repertoire holds fewer than 3 million clones, with 92% as singletons. Trimming took 0 bases from V and 4 from J, leaving 15 bases between them. Per germline, CDR1 SGHRS and CDR2 YFSETQ. The CDR3 contains 16 residues. Study findings and constraints: Sampling covered nothing but blood. Tissue TCR repertoires likely differ from those found in blood. Generally, estimated richness proved larger in naive subsets than it did in memory subsets.

The source of this sequence is a man aged 18 to 30 in good health. Some clones in this sample may be carry-over from other donors' samples. This sequence joins TRBV5-1 and TRBJ2-3; no clear D gene. Sequenced material: naive CD4+ T cells from PBMCs. Subset: CD45RA+ positively selected. The CDR3 DNA reads TGCGCCAGCAGCTTGGTGGGTCGCGCCAATGCAGATACGCAGTATTTT. It is translated as CASSLVGRANADTQYF. Supplemented by reference TRBV5-1 and TRBJ2-3, the full variable domain reads KAGVTQTPRYLIKTRGQQVTLSCSPISGHRSVSWYQQTPGQGLQFLFEYFSETQRNKGNFPGRFSGRQFSNSRSEMNVSTLELGDSALYLCASSLVGRANADTQYFGPGTRLTVL.